This T cell receptor beta chain stems from a study of blood T cells in healthy people across ages (dated by TCRdb to between 2014 and 2016). As for the study more broadly: Template switching captured roughly one uniquely barcoded TCR beta cDNA molecule per two T cells in model experiments. The study measured age-related changes in TCR beta repertoire diversity using deep sequencing normalized with unique cDNA molecular identifiers. The donors were split into four age groups: young (average around 17 years), middle-aged (about 40), aged (over 55) and long-lived (roughly 77). To avoid experimental bias, donors of different ages were spread randomly across the sequencing lanes. Two additional independent replicas of 1 million unique cDNA reads from the same blood draw were analyzed for two donors (one aged 18 to 29 and one aged 80 or older). Broad study findings and their caveats: There was a strong correlation between observed TCR beta diversity and the percentage of naive T cells measured by flow cytometry. As age increased, observed TCR beta diversity per million T cells dropped in a roughly linear way, and a significant reduction was already evident by age roughly 40. Estimates of total diversity from one million sequenced T cells were regarded as lower bounds and underestimates. Because the CMV infection status of the donors was unknown, age-related changes in expanded clonotypes may potentially have been confounded. Compared with the aged group, more naive CD4+ T cells, fewer expanded clones and increased TCR diversity were shown by the long-lived group, suggesting age selection. Since profiling was done on bulk unsorted PBMCs, naive and antigen-experienced compartments could not be conclusively compared.

Receptor amplification or capture employed 5' RACE. The sequencer listed for this sample is Illumina HiSeq 2500. The second PCR ran for roughly 7 to 12 cycles and used a J-beta primer mix along with a sample-barcoded 5' primer. A unique molecular identifier was introduced onto each TCR beta cDNA molecule by a template-switch 5' adaptor carrying 12 random nucleotides. Each sample yielded at least 3 million CDR3-containing paired-end reads. The Mint cDNA synthesis kit, primed by a TRBC-specific oligonucleotide, was used to synthesize first-strand cDNA from all RNA. All cDNA was treated with uracil-DNA glycosylase and then went through a first 18-cycle PCR with the universal primers M1SS and BC2_uni_R. As for the original processing: Normalization of each sample was performed by random selection of 1 million high-quality reads, each carrying a distinct molecular identifier. Instead of being binned into consensus sequences, reads that shared molecular identifiers were thrown out. MiTCR, run with a Q25 quality threshold and the strictest error-elimination algorithm, handled CDR3 identification, clonotype clustering and error correction. A nonparametric unseen species model with Euler transformation was used to estimate a lower bound on total TCR beta diversity. The public reads were run again by TCRdb, first through fastp at Q25 and then through MiXCR, and only productive beta chains were kept. Entries are consolidated by CDR3 protein sequence, retaining the most common genes and DNA. TCRdb's processing, not the authors', yielded these V and J calls. This sample is represented by approximately 770,000 distinct CDR3 sequences; roughly 60% of them were singletons. The ten largest clones capture roughly 20% of the sample.

This clonotype was detected only a few times. Its antigen is unknown. No base quality information exists; no much larger clone differs at one position. A distance of 12 bases separates the germline ends of V and J, which lose 5 bases and 7 bases respectively. CDR1 SGHTA and CDR2 FQGNSA were looked up in the germline V gene. The CDR3, from cysteine to phenylalanine, totals 13 residues. Only CDR3 DNA remains: 39 bases, in frame from the first base. Donors were 35 to 40 systemically healthy Caucasian individuals from Russia aged roughly 6 to 90 years. Each donor gave around 9.9 milliliters of peripheral blood, collected into EDTA-treated Vacutainer tubes. Ficoll-Paque density-gradient centrifugation was used to isolate PBMCs, with at least 7 million per sample. Total RNA, at least 6 micrograms per sample, was extracted from PBMCs with Trizol reagent. For every donor, flow cytometry on a PBMC aliquot measured the percentage of naive CD45RAhigh/CD27high T cells.

This TCR derives from a man aged 25-40 years in good health. The V and J genes are TRBV7-2 and TRBJ1-5; the D gene identity is not certain. The sample was blood. At the DNA level, the sequence is TGTGCCAGCAGCCAGAGAGTCGGCCAGCCCCAGCATTTT. Its protein product is CASSQRVGQPQHF.